This T cell receptor (beta chain) was captured in a study of blood T cell repertoires in COVID-19. Study overall: Sites in the United States, Italy and Spain provided acute and convalescent COVID-19 samples. The analysed material was cDNA or gDNA that came from T cells, B-cell-depleted T cells, or PBMCs.

The V gene's germline CDR1 is MDHEN and CDR2 SYDVKM. Trimming cost V 5 bases and J 6 bases; bases outside gene matches: 13. This CDR3 is built from 16 residues. Profiled with immunoSEQ multiplex PCR; TCRdb holds only in-frame clones, not every one. The sample includes some 69,000 clones, 89% of them seen just once. The sequenced sample was peripheral blood. This clonotype was obtained from a woman aged 50 to 60 with active COVID-19. V gene TRBV28 combines with J gene TRBJ2-7, with 10 bases that match TRBD1. The CDR3: CASSGRGQGKGGEQYF. The CDR3 DNA sequence: TGTGCCAGCAGTGGACGGGGACAGGGGAAAGGGGGCGAGCAGTACTTC.